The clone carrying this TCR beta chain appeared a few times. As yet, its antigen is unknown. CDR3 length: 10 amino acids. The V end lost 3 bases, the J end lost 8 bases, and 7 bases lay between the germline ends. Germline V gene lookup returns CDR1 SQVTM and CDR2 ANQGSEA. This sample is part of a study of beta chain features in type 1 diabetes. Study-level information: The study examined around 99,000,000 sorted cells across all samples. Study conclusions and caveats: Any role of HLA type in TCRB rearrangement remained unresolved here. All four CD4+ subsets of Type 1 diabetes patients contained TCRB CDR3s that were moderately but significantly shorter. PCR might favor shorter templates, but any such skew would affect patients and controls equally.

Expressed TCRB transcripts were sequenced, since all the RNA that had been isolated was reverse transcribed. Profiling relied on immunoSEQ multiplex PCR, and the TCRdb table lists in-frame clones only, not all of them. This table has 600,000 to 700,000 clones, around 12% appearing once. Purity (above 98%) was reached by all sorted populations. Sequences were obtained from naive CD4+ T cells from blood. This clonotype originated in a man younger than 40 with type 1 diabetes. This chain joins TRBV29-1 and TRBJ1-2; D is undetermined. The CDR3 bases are TGCAGCGTTGATAGGGAGGGCTACACCTTC. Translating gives CSVDREGYTF.